The T cell receptor beta chain described here comes from a study of Ad26.COV2.S vaccination and SARS-CoV-2 variants. Study details: Ad26.COV2.S shots went into the muscle once or twice, 56 days apart.

Trimming pared 1 base from V and 2 bases from J, leaving 8 bases between. Germline CDR1 and CDR2: SGHNT and YENEEA. The CDR3 is 15 residues long. This clone was counted once. Its target is not known. Findings and caveats of the study: Substantial breadth was reported for post-vaccination spike-specific CD8+ and CD4+ T cells. The placebo group had lower spike-specific TCR breadth than the vaccine recipients did. The TCR breadth and depth analyses may have produced an underestimate of total T cell responses.

The protocol was immunoSEQ multiplex PCR, while the TCRdb copy is restricted to in-frame clones and leaves out a portion. The sample lists 350,000 to 550,000 clones; roughly 87% were seen once. Documented treatment: 19 received Ad26.COV2.S at low or high dose, single or two shots; about 5 received placebo; per-sample allocation not given. Sampling was performed 63 days after the first vaccine or placebo injection. The sample was peripheral blood, taken in a trial of Ad26.COV2.S vaccine versus placebo. The rearrangement links TRBV11-3 to TRBJ2-2; weak D call: TRBD1 (5 bases). The clonotype was recovered from a person aged 18 to 65 who received the Ad26.COV2.S COVID-19 vaccine or a placebo. The CDR3 sequence is CASSLGGYNTGELFF. CDR3 nucleotide sequence: TGTGCCAGCAGCTTAGGGGGCTACAACACCGGGGAGCTGTTTTTT. Complete variable domain (other parts from reference TRBV11-3 and TRBJ2-2): EAGVVQSPRYKIIEKKQPVAFWCNPISGHNTLYWYLQNLGQGPELLIRYENEEAVDDSQLPKDRFSAERLKGVDSTLKIQPAELGDSAVYLCASSLGGYNTGELFFGEGSRLTVL.